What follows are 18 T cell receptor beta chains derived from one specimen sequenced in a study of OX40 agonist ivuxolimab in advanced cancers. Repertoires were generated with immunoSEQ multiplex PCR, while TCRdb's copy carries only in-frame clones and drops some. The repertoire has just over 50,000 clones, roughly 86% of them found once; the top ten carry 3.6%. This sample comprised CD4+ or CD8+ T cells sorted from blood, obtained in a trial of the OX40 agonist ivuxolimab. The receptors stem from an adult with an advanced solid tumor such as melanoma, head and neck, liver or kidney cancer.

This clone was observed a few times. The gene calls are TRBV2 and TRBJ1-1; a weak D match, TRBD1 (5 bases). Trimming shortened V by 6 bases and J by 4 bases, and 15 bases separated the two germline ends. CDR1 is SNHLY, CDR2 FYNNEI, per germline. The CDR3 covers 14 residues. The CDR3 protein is CASRVGRGATEAFF. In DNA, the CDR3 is TGTGCCAGCAGGGTCGGGCGAGGGGCCACTGAAGCTTTCTTT.

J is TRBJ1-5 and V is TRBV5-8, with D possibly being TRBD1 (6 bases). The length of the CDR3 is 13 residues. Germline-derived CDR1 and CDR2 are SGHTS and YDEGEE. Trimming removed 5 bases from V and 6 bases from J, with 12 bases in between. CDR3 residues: CASRPQGSQPQHF. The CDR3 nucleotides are TGTGCCAGCAGGCCACAGGGATCTCAGCCCCAGCATTTT.

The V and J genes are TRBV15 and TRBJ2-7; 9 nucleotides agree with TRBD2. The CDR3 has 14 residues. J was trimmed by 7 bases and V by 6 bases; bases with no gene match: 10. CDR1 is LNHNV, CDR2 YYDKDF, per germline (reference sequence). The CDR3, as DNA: TGTGCCACCAGGCTAGCAGCGGGGGGCAGAGAGCAGTACTTC. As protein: CATRLAAGGREQYF.

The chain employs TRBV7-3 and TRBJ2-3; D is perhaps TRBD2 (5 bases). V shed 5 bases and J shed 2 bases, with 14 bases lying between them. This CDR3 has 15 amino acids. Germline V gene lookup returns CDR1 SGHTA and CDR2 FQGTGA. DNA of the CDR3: TGTGCCAGCAGCCTGACCGGGGAAATCACAGATACGCAGTATTTT. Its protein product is CASSLTGEITDTQYF.

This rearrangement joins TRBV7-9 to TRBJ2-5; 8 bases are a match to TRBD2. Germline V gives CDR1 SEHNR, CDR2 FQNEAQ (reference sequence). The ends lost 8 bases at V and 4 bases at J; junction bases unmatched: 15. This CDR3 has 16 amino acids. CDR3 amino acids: CASRAGGGPSGETQYF. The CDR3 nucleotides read TGTGCCAGCCGCGCGGGGGGAGGGCCTAGCGGAGAGACCCAGTACTTC.

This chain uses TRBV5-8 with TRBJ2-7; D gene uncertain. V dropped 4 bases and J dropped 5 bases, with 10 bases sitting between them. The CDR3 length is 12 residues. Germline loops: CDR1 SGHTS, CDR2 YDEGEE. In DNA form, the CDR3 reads TGTGCCAGCAGCACGAGGACGGACGAGCAGTACTTC. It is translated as CASSTRTDEQYF.

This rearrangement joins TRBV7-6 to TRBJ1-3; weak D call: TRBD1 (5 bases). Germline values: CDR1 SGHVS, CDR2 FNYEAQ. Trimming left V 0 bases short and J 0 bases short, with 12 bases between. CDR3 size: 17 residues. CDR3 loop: CASSLAPRGPSGNTIYF. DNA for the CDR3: TGTGCCAGCAGCTTAGCCCCAAGGGGTCCCTCTGGAAACACCATATATTTT. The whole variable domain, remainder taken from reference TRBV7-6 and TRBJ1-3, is GAGVSQSPRYKVTKRGQDVALRCDPISGHVSLYWYRQALGQGPEFLTYFNYEAQQDKSGLPNDRFSAERPEGSISTLTIQRTEQRDSAMYRCASSLAPRGPSGNTIYFGEGSWLTVV.

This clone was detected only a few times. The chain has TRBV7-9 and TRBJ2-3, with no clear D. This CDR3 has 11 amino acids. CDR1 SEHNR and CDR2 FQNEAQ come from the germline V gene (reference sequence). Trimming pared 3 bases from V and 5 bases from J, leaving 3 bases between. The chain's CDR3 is CASSFGDTQYF. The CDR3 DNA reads TGTGCCAGCAGCTTCGGAGATACGCAGTATTTT. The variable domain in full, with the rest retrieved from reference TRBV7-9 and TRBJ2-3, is DTGVSQNPRHKITKRGQNVTFRCDPISEHNRLYWYRQTLGQGPEFLTYFQNEAQLEKSRLLSDRFSAERPKGSFSTLEIQRTEQGDSAMYLCASSFGDTQYFGPGTRLTVL.

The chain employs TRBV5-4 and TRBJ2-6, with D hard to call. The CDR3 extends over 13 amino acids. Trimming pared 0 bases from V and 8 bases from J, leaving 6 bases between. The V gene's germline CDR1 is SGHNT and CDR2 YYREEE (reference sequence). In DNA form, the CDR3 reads TGTGCCAGCAGCTTGGGTCTTCCCAACGTCCTGACTTTC. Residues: CASSLGLPNVLTF.

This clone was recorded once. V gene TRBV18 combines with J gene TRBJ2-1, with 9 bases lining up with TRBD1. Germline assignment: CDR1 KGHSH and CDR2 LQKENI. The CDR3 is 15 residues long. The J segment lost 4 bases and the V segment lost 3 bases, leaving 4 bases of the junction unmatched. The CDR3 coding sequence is TGTGCCAGCTCACCGGGACAGGGAACGTACAATGAGCAGTTCTTC. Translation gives CASSPGQGTYNEQFF.

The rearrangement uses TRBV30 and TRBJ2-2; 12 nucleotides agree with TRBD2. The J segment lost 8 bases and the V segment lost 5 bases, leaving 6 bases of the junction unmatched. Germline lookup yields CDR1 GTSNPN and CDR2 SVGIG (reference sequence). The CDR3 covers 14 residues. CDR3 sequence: CAWGGLAGNGELFF. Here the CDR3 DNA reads TGTGCCTGGGGTGGACTAGCGGGAAATGGGGAGCTGTTTTTT.

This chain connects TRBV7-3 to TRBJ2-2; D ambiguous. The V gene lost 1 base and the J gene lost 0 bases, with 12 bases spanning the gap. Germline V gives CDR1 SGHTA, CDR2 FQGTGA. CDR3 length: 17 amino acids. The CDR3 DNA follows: TGTGCCAGCAGCTTAAAGAGAAGACCCACGAACACCGGGGAGCTGTTTTTT. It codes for CASSLKRRPTNTGELFF.

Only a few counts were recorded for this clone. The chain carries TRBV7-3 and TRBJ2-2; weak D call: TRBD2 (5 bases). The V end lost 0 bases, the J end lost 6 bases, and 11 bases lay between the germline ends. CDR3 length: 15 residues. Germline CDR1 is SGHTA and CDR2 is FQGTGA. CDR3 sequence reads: CASSLTASLAGELFF. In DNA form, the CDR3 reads TGTGCCAGCAGCTTAACGGCTAGCCTGGCCGGGGAGCTGTTTTTT.

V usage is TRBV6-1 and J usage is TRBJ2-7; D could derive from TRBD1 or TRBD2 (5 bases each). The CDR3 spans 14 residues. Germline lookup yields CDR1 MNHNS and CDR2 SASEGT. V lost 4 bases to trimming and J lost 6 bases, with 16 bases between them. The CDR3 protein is CASSAAGGYREQYF. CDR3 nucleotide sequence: TGTGCCAGCAGTGCCGCTGGGGGTTACCGCGAGCAGTACTTC.

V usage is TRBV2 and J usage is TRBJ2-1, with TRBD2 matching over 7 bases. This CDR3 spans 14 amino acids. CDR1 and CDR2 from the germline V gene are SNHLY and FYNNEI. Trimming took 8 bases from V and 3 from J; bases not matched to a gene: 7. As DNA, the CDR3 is TGTGCCAGCCCCACCGGGGAGGGCTACAATGAGCAGTTCTTC. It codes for CASPTGEGYNEQFF. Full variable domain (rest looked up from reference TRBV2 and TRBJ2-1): EPEVTQTPSHQVTQMGQEVILRCVPISNHLYFYWYRQILGQKVEFLVSFYNNEISEKSEIFDDQFSVERPDGSNFTLKIRSTKLEDSAMYFCASPTGEGYNEQFFGPGTRLTVL.

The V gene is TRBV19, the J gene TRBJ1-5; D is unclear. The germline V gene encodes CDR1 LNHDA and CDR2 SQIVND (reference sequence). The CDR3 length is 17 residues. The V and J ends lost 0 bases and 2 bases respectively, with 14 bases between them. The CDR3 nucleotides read TGTGCCAGTAGTATAGATCGCGATTGGAGGGGCAATCAGCCCCAGCATTTT. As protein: CASSIDRDWRGNQPQHF.

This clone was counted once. The CDR3: CASSRDLTYEQYF. The CDR3 DNA follows: TGTGCCAGCTCCCGGGACCTAACCTACGAGCAGTACTTC. This chain connects TRBV25-1 to TRBJ2-7; D may match TRBD1 or TRBD2 (5 bases each). V lost 8 bases to trimming and J lost 2 bases, with 13 bases between them. Germline V gives CDR1 MGHDK, CDR2 SYGVNS. The CDR3 covers 13 residues.

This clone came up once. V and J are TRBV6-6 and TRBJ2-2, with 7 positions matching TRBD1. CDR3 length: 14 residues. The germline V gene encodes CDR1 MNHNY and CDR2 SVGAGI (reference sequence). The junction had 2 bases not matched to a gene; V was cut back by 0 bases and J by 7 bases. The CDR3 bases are TGTGCCAGCAGTTACTCGACAGGGATCGGGGAGCTGTTTTTT. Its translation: CASSYSTGIGELFF.